This T cell receptor beta chain was recorded in a study of vaccination effects on CD4 cells after COVID-19 (dated by TCRdb to between 2021 and 2022). As for the study more broadly: Post-vaccine samples across the study were collected a median of 72 days after the second dose, with a range of 14 to 241. The study compared SARS-CoV-2 spike-specific CD4+ TCR repertoires before and after mRNA vaccination in COVID-19 convalescent patients and infection-naive vaccine recipients. A total of nine to ten COVID-19 convalescent patients and a few SARS-CoV-2-naive healthy vaccine recipients were included in the full study. Cultures from other donors in the study were sequenced using the Oncomine TCR Beta short-read assay on an Illumina iSeq 100.

This clone came up once. Its antigen is currently not known. No qualities accompany the bases; no much larger clone lies one base away. On the study overall, not on this receptor specifically: In healthy vaccine recipients, vaccine-induced clones were almost all SARS-CoV-2 mono-reactive, with only 1 of 255 being cross-reactive with common cold coronaviruses. The study was limited by a small number of convalescent patients and lacked early post-infection timepoints. At late post-vaccination timepoints, both infection-induced and vaccine-induced clones showed marked clonal contraction, consistent with waning T cell responses.

Preparation of the library involved the immunoSEQ multiplex PCR assay. DNA from the cultured and isolated CD4+ T cells underwent TCR beta CDR3 sequencing. The original pipeline was this. Non-productive TCR sequences were discarded, and reads were trimmed to the CDR3 region, with only CDR3s of 7 or more amino acids retained. The MANAFEST web app was used to pick out antigen-specific clonotypes by comparing their expansion in peptide wells with that in reference cultures. To be called positive, a clone needed expansion at FDR<0.05 compared with the reference and with all other wells, an odds ratio greater than 5, and a frequency greater than 0.1% in two replicate wells. Clonotypes significantly expanded in SARS-CoV-2 spike wells and in at least one common cold coronavirus spike condition were defined as cross-reactive. CDR3 similarity was assessed by Levenshtein distance with the stringdist R package, and unrooted trees were built with ape in R 3.6.1. In its TCRdb copy, this immuneACCESS table keeps in-frame sequences only and misses some clones. Where compared with another copy, unresolved V genes explain less than half of these, and the others have no known cause. That table is the source of V, J and clone size, and D and trimming were worked out from the DNA. The sample profile shows fewer than 80,000 clones; roughly 81% of them were found once. The ten largest make up 1.5% to 1.8% of the sample.

In the ViraFEST assay, PBMC were stimulated with viral peptide pools, and TCR sequencing was then used to find antigen-specific CD4+ T cell clonotypes based on their expansion. After roughly 11 days of culture, CD4+ T cells were isolated with the EasySep CD4+ T cell isolation kit. Each participant received two doses of an mRNA SARS-CoV-2 vaccine, either BNT162b2 or mRNA-1273. Healthy vaccine recipients had no prior SARS-CoV-2 infection, confirmed by negative nucleocapsid antibodies before and after vaccination. A few million PBMC per well were cultured with 10 ug/ml peptides in IMDM containing around 5% human AB serum, about 10 IU/ml IL-2 and gentamicin. On days 3 and 7, half of the culture medium was replaced with fresh IL-2-containing medium. Unless otherwise noted, each peptide stimulation condition was cultured in triplicate wells. Using Ficoll-Paque Plus gradient centrifugation, PBMC were separated from whole blood and then either used fresh or cryopreserved at -140C. The spike proteins of SARS-CoV-2 and of the common cold coronaviruses HCoV-NL63, HCoV-OC43 and HCoV-229E were spanned by overlapping peptide pools. Genomic DNA was extracted from cultured CD4+ T cells with the QIAamp micro DNA kit.

The sample here was CD4+ T cells from PBMCs cultured with HCoV-229E spike peptides, taken after COVID-19 vaccination. This specimen's cell subset or site label, per the study, means: HCoV-229E spike overlapping peptide pool stimulation. This sequence was found in a human donor who received a COVID-19 vaccine.

Here the CDR3 is given as CASSDRGTTYEQYV. The DNA reads TGTGCCAGCAGTGACAGGGGGACTACCTACGAGCAGTACGTC. The rearrangement joined TRBV2 to TRBJ2-7; the D segment is perhaps TRBD1 or TRBD2, each sharing 7 matched bases. The CDR3 sequence holds 14 residues, the cysteine and valine included. The kept DNA is CDR3 alone, 42 bases in frame from the first base. Between the V and J ends, shortened by 3 bases and 2 bases respectively, the junction contains 11 bases. The germline V gene specifies SNHLY as CDR1 and FYNNEI as CDR2.